These T cell receptor beta chains were read from a single sample in a study of blood T cell repertoires in COVID-19. Clones were read by immunoSEQ multiplex PCR, and TCRdb kept only the in-frame ones, dropping some. This table has about 84,000 clones, over 80% appearing once. Material: peripheral blood. Receptors originate from an elderly woman with acute or convalescent COVID-19. Each CDR3 is given with its conserved first and last residue. A D gene is named only where the DNA matches it firmly. Where a row states a size, it is once, few, many or the class of an expanded clone; other rows omit it.

clone size	D gene	CDR3 length	V gene	J gene	CDR3 protein	CDR3 DNA
NA	NA	14	TRBV15	TRBJ2-5	CATSRDKGGETQYF	TGTGCCACCAGCAGAGATAAGGGCGGGGAGACCCAGTACTTC
NA	NA	13	TRBV6-1	TRBJ1-5	CASSEFPGQPQHF	TGTGCCAGCAGTGAGTTCCCAGGCCAGCCCCAGCATTTT
NA	TRBD2	13	TRBV6-5	TRBJ2-1	CASTQAGVIEQFF	TGTGCCAGCACTCAGGCGGGAGTCATTGAGCAGTTCTTC
NA	TRBD1	15	TRBV24-1	TRBJ2-5	CATSDPQGAGETQYF	TGTGCCACCAGTGATCCCCAGGGGGCTGGTGAGACCCAGTACTTC
once	TRBD2	17	TRBV11-3	TRBJ2-7	CASSPVAGDIGPYEQYF	TGTGCCAGCAGTCCTGTAGCGGGAGATATCGGACCCTACGAGCAGTACTTC
NA	TRBD2	16	TRBV5-4	TRBJ2-3	CASSSTSGRDTDTQYF	TGTGCCAGCAGCTCCACTAGCGGGAGGGACACAGATACGCAGTATTTT
NA	NA	17	TRBV5-1	TRBJ1-6	CASSLASQDQDNSPLHF	TGCGCCAGCAGCTTGGCCTCTCAGGATCAAGATAATTCACCCCTCCACTTT
NA	NA	14	TRBV28	TRBJ1-2	CASSPPGGPYGYTF	TGTGCCAGCAGTCCACCCGGGGGGCCCTATGGCTACACCTTC
NA	NA	16	TRBV19	TRBJ2-2	CASSSRWRGNTGELFF	TGTGCCAGTAGTTCCCGTTGGAGGGGGAACACCGGGGAGCTGTTTTTT
few	NA	14	TRBV6-5	TRBJ1-1	CASRASHRGTEAFF	TGTGCCAGCAGGGCGAGCCATCGGGGCACTGAAGCTTTCTTT
NA	NA	15	TRBV6-6	TRBJ2-3	CASSDGRVRADTQYF	TGTGCCAGCAGCGACGGGCGGGTCCGGGCAGATACGCAGTATTTT
NA	TRBD2	14	TRBV2	TRBJ2-2	CASSERAGAGELFF	TGTGCCAGCAGTGAACGGGCGGGGGCCGGGGAGCTGTTTTTT
NA	NA	16	TRBV27	TRBJ2-5	CASSFYRARGRETQYF	TGTGCCAGCAGTTTCTATCGGGCCAGGGGACGAGAGACCCAGTACTTC
NA	NA	14	TRBV4-1	TRBJ1-6	CASSQEGGNSPLHF	TGCGCCAGCAGCCAAGAGGGAGGGAATTCACCCCTCCACTTT
NA	NA	13	TRBV19	TRBJ2-5	CASSIETQGAQYF	TGTGCCAGTAGTATAGAAACCCAAGGGGCCCAGTACTTC
NA	TRBD2	17	TRBV28	TRBJ2-7	CASSYRKRGGVVGEQYF	TGTGCCAGCAGTTATAGAAAGCGGGGAGGTGTAGTGGGCGAGCAGTACTTC
NA	TRBD1	14	TRBV7-8	TRBJ1-5	CASSLGTGNQPQHF	TGTGCCAGCAGCTTAGGGACAGGGAATCAGCCCCAGCATTTT
NA	TRBD2	16	TRBV4-3	TRBJ2-1	CASSQATSDPSNEQFF	TGCGCCAGCAGCCAAGCGACTAGCGATCCCTCCAATGAGCAGTTCTTC
few	NA	16	TRBV4-1	TRBJ2-3	CASSQDRASATDTQYF	TGCGCCAGCAGCCAAGATAGGGCTAGCGCTACAGATACGCAGTATTTT
NA	NA	13	TRBV3-1/TRBV3-2	TRBJ2-1	CASSQGLPNEQFF	TGTGCCAGCAGCCAAGGGCTCCCCAATGAGCAGTTCTTC
NA	NA	13	TRBV7-9	TRBJ1-1	CASSFRVNTEAFF	TGTGCCAGCAGCTTTCGGGTGAACACTGAAGCTTTCTTT
NA	NA	11	TRBV20-1	TRBJ2-3	CSAKDSDTQYF	TGCAGTGCTAAGGACTCAGATACGCAGTATTTT
NA	NA	14	TRBV7-6	TRBJ2-5	CASSPGRDRQTQYF	TGTGCCAGCAGCCCCGGACGGGATCGACAGACCCAGTACTTC
few	TRBD1	15	TRBV7-7	TRBJ2-3	CASSFGTGGPDTQYF	TGTGCTAGCAGCTTCGGGACAGGGGGCCCAGATACGCAGTATTTT
once	TRBD2	14	TRBV5-1	TRBJ2-1	CASRLGGSANEQFF	TGCGCCAGCAGACTCGGGGGGAGTGCCAATGAGCAGTTCTTC
NA	TRBD2	17	TRBV18	TRBJ2-3	CASSPWTSGRVTDTQYF	TGTGCCAGCTCACCTTGGACTAGCGGGAGGGTTACAGATACGCAGTATTTT
NA	TRBD1	14	TRBV2	TRBJ2-1	CASSVTGGYNEQFF	TGTGCCAGCAGTGTCACAGGGGGATACAATGAGCAGTTCTTC
NA	NA	13	TRBV19	TRBJ2-2	CASRGAGTGELFF	TGTGCCAGTAGGGGGGCGGGCACCGGGGAGCTGTTTTTT
NA	NA	15	TRBV5-8	TRBJ2-2	CASSLGSGETGELFF	TGTGCCAGCAGCTTAGGATCGGGGGAAACCGGGGAGCTGTTTTTT
NA	NA	13	TRBV7-9	TRBJ2-5	CASSKQVQGTQYF	TGTGCCAGCAGCAAACAAGTCCAGGGGACCCAGTACTTC
NA	NA	12	TRBV5-1	TRBJ2-7	CASSLDGSGQYF	TGCGCCAGCAGCTTGGACGGGTCTGGGCAGTACTTC
NA	TRBD1	11	TRBV20-1	TRBJ1-2	CNASDRAGYTF	TGCAATGCTAGCGACAGGGCTGGCTACACCTTC
NA	TRBD2	18	TRBV11-2	TRBJ2-7	CASSFRLAGASETYEQYF	TGTGCCAGCAGCTTTCGACTAGCGGGAGCGAGTGAAACCTACGAGCAGTACTTC
NA	NA	15	TRBV7-2	TRBJ2-1	CASSLGDSEYNEQFF	TGTGCCAGCAGCTTAGGCGATAGCGAATACAATGAGCAGTTCTTC
NA	TRBD1	13	TRBV4-3	TRBJ2-4	CASNNRGENIQYF	TGCGCCAGCAACAACAGGGGTGAAAACATTCAGTACTTC
NA	TRBD1	15	TRBV10-2	TRBJ1-2	CASSHPGTGEDGYTF	TGCGCCAGCAGTCACCCCGGGACAGGGGAGGATGGCTACACCTTC
NA	NA	15	TRBV11-2	TRBJ2-1	CASSSQAGWGNEQFF	TGTGCCAGCAGCTCGCAAGCGGGTTGGGGCAATGAGCAGTTCTTC
NA	NA	16	TRBV27	TRBJ2-3	CASSLWAASYTDTQYF	TGTGCCAGCAGTTTATGGGCAGCATCCTACACAGATACGCAGTATTTT
NA	NA	14	TRBV11-2	TRBJ1-2	CASSLEGGTYGYTF	TGTGCCAGCAGCTTAGAGGGAGGGACCTATGGCTACACCTTC
NA	NA	15	TRBV5-6	TRBJ2-7	CASSLIKRVTYEQYF	TGTGCCAGCAGCCTGATAAAGCGGGTTACCTACGAGCAGTACTTC
NA	TRBD1	16	TRBV9	TRBJ2-3	CASSAGQGPLTDTQYF	TGTGCCAGCAGCGCCGGACAGGGCCCTCTCACAGATACGCAGTATTTT
NA	TRBD1	15	TRBV18	TRBJ2-3	CASSPDRGLSDTQYF	TGTGCCAGCTCACCGGACAGGGGGCTGTCAGATACGCAGTATTTT
few	NA	15	TRBV5-1	TRBJ1-3	CASTDYTSSGNTIYF	TGCGCCAGCACTGATTACACCTCCTCTGGAAACACCATATATTTT
NA	TRBD2	16	TRBV7-2	TRBJ2-3	CASPPAASGYTDTQYF	TGTGCCAGCCCACCCGCGGCTAGCGGATACACAGATACGCAGTATTTT
NA	TRBD1	13	TRBV30	TRBJ2-7	CAWNRQGAGEQYF	TGTGCCTGGAACCGACAGGGGGCGGGCGAGCAGTACTTC
NA	NA	15	TRBV11-2	TRBJ1-6	CASSVSSLGGSPLHF	TGTGCCAGCAGCGTTAGTTCCCTAGGGGGTTCACCCCTCCACTTT
few	NA	12	TRBV10-2	TRBJ2-3	CASTKLVDTQYF	TGCGCCAGCACAAAACTAGTAGATACGCAGTATTTT
NA	NA	13	TRBV7-3	TRBJ1-1	CASSSSHRGEAFF	TGTGCCAGCAGCTCCTCTCATAGAGGTGAAGCTTTCTTT
NA	TRBD1	15	TRBV3-1/TRBV3-2	TRBJ2-7	CASSRDRASSYEQYF	TGTGCCAGCAGCCGTGACAGGGCCTCCTCCTACGAGCAGTACTTC
NA	TRBD1	14	TRBV7-6	TRBJ1-4	CASSTGQGREKLFF	TGTGCCAGCAGCACGGGACAGGGTCGAGAAAAACTGTTTTTT
NA	NA	14	TRBV10-1	TRBJ2-3	CASNPGLGTDTQYF	TGCGCCAGCAATCCGGGACTTGGCACAGATACGCAGTATTTT
NA	NA	15	TRBV6-6	TRBJ1-5	CASSYGGTAVEPQHF	TGTGCCAGCAGTTACGGCGGGACGGCGGTAGAGCCCCAGCATTTT
many	NA	15	TRBV21-1	TRBJ1-5	CASSIGGISNQPQHF	TGTGCCAGCAGCATAGGAGGTATTAGCAATCAGCCCCAGCATTTT
NA	NA	15	TRBV5-1	TRBJ2-1	CASSLLQESYNEQFF	TGCGCCAGCAGCTTGCTACAGGAGTCCTACAATGAGCAGTTCTTC
NA	TRBD2	15	TRBV6-2/TRBV6-3	TRBJ2-7	CASSLTSGNLYEQYF	TGTGCCAGCAGTTTGACTAGCGGGAACCTCTACGAGCAGTACTTC
few	TRBD1	16	TRBV4-3	TRBJ2-2	CASSQYRDRGTGELFF	TGCGCCAGCAGCCAGTATCGGGACAGGGGTACCGGGGAGCTGTTTTTT
once	TRBD2	16	TRBV19	TRBJ2-1	CASSESSGRSYNEQFF	TGTGCCAGTAGTGAATCTAGCGGCCGCTCCTACAATGAGCAGTTCTTC
NA	NA	15	TRBV5-8	TRBJ2-3	CASSLGSGITDTQYF	TGTGCCAGCAGCTTGGGGTCAGGGATCACAGATACGCAGTATTTT
NA	NA	13	TRBV6-5	TRBJ2-3	CASTTTSTDTQYF	TGTGCCAGCACGACTACCAGCACAGATACGCAGTATTTT